The sequence of this T cell receptor beta chain was determined in a study of response to subunit inactivated influenza vaccine. As to this clonotype: The antigen is undetermined.

Study-wide points: Few new T cells, the authors suggested, are recruited by each seasonal influenza vaccination.

V lost 6 bases, J lost 0 bases, and 10 bases stayed unmatched. CDR1 is DFQATT, CDR2 SNEGSKA, per germline (reference sequence). There are 15 residues in the CDR3. In TCRdb, the RT-PCR reads were re-called with MiXCR into one record per CDR3 protein. This table has 610,000 or so distinct CDR3 sequences, approximately 14% appearing once. The sequenced sample was PBMCs from blood, obtained roughly 12 days after vaccination. The chain uses TRBV20-1 and TRBJ2-7; 8 nucleotides agree with TRBD1. The receptor's source is a man aged 50-60 years who received an inactivated influenza vaccine. CDR3 in DNA: TGCAGTGCCGGACAGGGCCCCTTGGGCTCCTACGAGCAGTACTTC. It encodes CSAGQGPLGSYEQYF.